The 29 T cell receptor beta chains reported below all come from one sample, sequenced in a study of OX40 agonist ivuxolimab in advanced cancers. Using immunoSEQ multiplex PCR, the repertoire was profiled, and TCRdb retains in-frame clones only, with some absent. The profile shows about 50,000 clones, about nine tenths of them singletons. The sample consisted of CD4+ or CD8+ T cells sorted from blood, taken in a trial of the OX40 agonist ivuxolimab. The receptor set was obtained from an adult with an advanced solid tumor such as melanoma, head and neck, liver or kidney cancer.

The chain couples TRBV19 to TRBJ2-1, with 12 bases lining up with TRBD2. The germline gives CDR1 LNHDA, CDR2 SQIVND (reference sequence). This CDR3 contains 18 residues. V dropped 1 base and J dropped 6; count of bases not matched to a gene: 10. The CDR3 DNA follows: TGTGCCAGTAGTATAGTTCTAGCGGGGGGGATGGCTCCCAATGAGCAGTTCTTC. This translates into CASSIVLAGGMAPNEQFF.

The chain couples TRBV11-3 to TRBJ2-1; 10 nucleotides line up with TRBD1. This CDR3 has 16 residues. Unmatched junction bases numbered 5, after V lost 1 base and J lost 5 bases. Germline V lookup: CDR1 SGHNT, CDR2 YENEEA. The CDR3 reads CASSLVGTGVNNEQFF. The CDR3 bases are TGTGCCAGCAGCTTAGTGGGGACAGGGGTCAACAATGAGCAGTTCTTC.

This clone showed up just once. V and J are TRBV13 and TRBJ1-2; no firm D call. The V end lost 5 bases, the J end lost 4 bases, and 14 bases lay between the germline ends. Germline V CDR1 and CDR2: PRHDT, FYEKMQ (reference sequence). CDR3 length equals 14 residues. For the CDR3, the DNA is TGTGCCAGCAGCCCCGTGGAGATCCTCTATGGCTACACCTTC. Protein: CASSPVEILYGYTF.

The chain combines TRBV5-4 with TRBJ1-1; 9 bases match TRBD1. Germline V gives CDR1 SGHNT, CDR2 YYREEE (reference sequence). The CDR3 has 14 amino acids. With 4 bases clipped from V and 5 bases from J, the junction kept 6 bases outside the gene matches. CDR3 residues: CASSRTGELTEAFF. The CDR3 DNA reads as TGTGCCAGCAGCAGGACAGGGGAACTTACTGAAGCTTTCTTT.

This clone occurred once. This chain links TRBV4-2 with TRBJ2-3; D gene ambiguous. Trimming removed 1 base at V and 6 bases at J, with 14 bases between. This CDR3 spans 15 amino acids. From germline, CDR1 is LGHNA and CDR2 YNFKEQ. CDR3 loop: CASSQAPNSVDTQYF. CDR3 in DNA: TGTGCCAGCAGCCAAGCCCCCAACTCCGTGGATACGCAGTATTTT.

V gene TRBV5-1 combines with J gene TRBJ1-1; the match to TRBD1 covers 10 bases. V shed 4 bases and J 0 bases; nucleotides not matched to a gene: 12. The CDR3 totals 18 residues. Looked up from germline, CDR1 is SGHRS and CDR2 is YFSETQ. CDR3 sequence: CASSVRWTGGPMNTEAFF. CDR3 nucleotides: TGCGCCAGCAGCGTAAGGTGGACAGGGGGGCCAATGAACACTGAAGCTTTCTTT. The whole variable domain, remainder taken from reference TRBV5-1 and TRBJ1-1, is KAGVTQTPRYLIKTRGQQVTLSCSPISGHRSVSWYQQTPGQGLQFLFEYFSETQRNKGNFPGRFSGRQFSNSRSEMNVSTLELGDSALYLCASSVRWTGGPMNTEAFFGQGTRLTVV.

The rearrangement joins TRBV7-2 to TRBJ2-7, with unresolved D. CDR1 is SGHTA and CDR2 is FQGNSA in the germline V gene. Trimming removed 5 bases at V and 2 bases at J, with 7 bases between. CDR3 size: 12 residues. For the CDR3, the DNA is TGTGCCAGCAGCCCATACCCCTACGAGCAGTACTTC. Translation gives CASSPYPYEQYF.

V is TRBV5-6 and J is TRBJ1-4, with D possibly matching TRBD1 (6 bases). Trimming cost V 4 bases and J 0 bases, with 22 bases left between them. The CDR3 is 19 residues long. CDR1 and CDR2 from the germline V gene are SGHDT and YYEEEE. Written as DNA, the CDR3 is TGTGCCAGCAGCCTGGACAGTCCGATCCACCCAGCAACTAATGAAAAACTGTTTTTT. It codes for CASSLDSPIHPATNEKLFF.

The rearrangement uses TRBV27 and TRBJ2-3; 7 nucleotides align to TRBD1. The CDR3 totals 18 residues. V lost 1 base, J lost 1 base, and 11 bases stayed unmatched. Germline V gene lookup returns CDR1 MNHEY and CDR2 SMNVEV (reference sequence). The CDR3 loop is CASSLWVPDRDRTDTQYF. The CDR3 DNA reads TGTGCCAGCAGTTTATGGGTCCCCGACAGGGACCGCACAGATACGCAGTATTTT.

The table lists this clone with a count of one. The chain carries TRBV19 and TRBJ1-5; D gene unclear. Trimming took 9 bases from V and 7 from J, leaving 16 bases between them. From germline, CDR1 is LNHDA and CDR2 SQIVND (reference sequence). The CDR3 has 13 residues. CDR3 loop: CASSPLYGQPQHF. CDR3 bases: TGTGCCAGCAGCCCCCTTTACGGCCAGCCCCAGCATTTT.

The sample holds one count of this clone. This chain uses TRBV5-4 with TRBJ2-1; D possibly uses TRBD1 or TRBD2 (6 bases each). Trimming removed 4 bases at V and 2 bases at J, with 13 bases between. Germline loops: CDR1 SGHNT, CDR2 YYREEE (reference sequence). This CDR3 contains 15 residues. CDR3 amino acids: CASSLGGRTYNEQFF. CDR3 DNA sequence: TGTGCCAGCAGCCTCGGGGGCCGAACCTACAATGAGCAGTTCTTC.

This sequence joins TRBV5-4 and TRBJ1-4, with 8 bases lining up with TRBD1. This CDR3 contains 14 residues. Looked up from germline, CDR1 is SGHNT and CDR2 is YYREEE (reference sequence). After removal of 5 bases from V and 5 bases from J, the junction contained 5 bases not matched to a gene. DNA for the CDR3: TGTGCCAGCAGAATGACAGGGGTAAATGAAAAACTGTTTTTT. It codes for CASRMTGVNEKLFF.

The genes are TRBV6-1 and TRBJ1-1; TRBD1 aligns across 8 bases. CDR1 MNHNS and CDR2 SASEGT come from the germline V gene. This CDR3 spans 14 amino acids. Losses at the gene ends were 1 base for V and 6 bases for J; bases not matched to a gene: 4. This CDR3 reads CASSEDRGWSEAFF. In DNA form, the CDR3 reads TGTGCCAGCAGTGAAGACAGGGGGTGGTCTGAAGCTTTCTTT.

This chain joins TRBV28 and TRBJ2-3; no clear D gene. The CDR3 contains 14 residues. V was pared by 6 bases and J by 0 bases, with 10 bases between. Germline V gene lookup returns CDR1 MDHEN and CDR2 SYDVKM. DNA for the CDR3: TGTGCCAGCAGCGCAGACCAAAGCACAGATACGCAGTATTTT. Its translation is CASSADQSTDTQYF.

The CDR3 protein is CASSEEGVGETQYF. The CDR3 DNA reads as TGCGCCAGCAGTGAGGAGGGAGTGGGGGAGACCCAGTACTTC. The chain has TRBV10-1 and TRBJ2-5, with D possibly matching TRBD2 (5 bases). V was clipped by 2 bases and J by 5 bases, with 12 bases between them. Germline CDR1 reads WNHNN; CDR2 reads SYGVQD (reference sequence). The CDR3 consists of 14 residues.

The genes are TRBV4-1 and TRBJ2-7; TRBD1 matches at 11 bases. The germline CDR1 and CDR2 sequences are MGHRA and YSYEKL. Trimming cost V 3 bases and J 2 bases; bases outside gene matches: 6. The CDR3 spans 16 residues. The CDR3 sequence is CASSHTWGQGAYEQYF. The CDR3, as DNA: TGCGCCAGCAGCCACACCTGGGGACAGGGGGCCTACGAGCAGTACTTC.

The J gene is TRBJ2-5, the V gene TRBV5-1, with D unclear. The J call may be wrong; the DNA end is better matched by TRBJ2-7. The CDR3 is made up of 15 amino acids. The germline CDR1 and CDR2 sequences are SGHRS and YFSETQ. Here the CDR3 reads CASSLDRHSSYEQYF. Written as DNA, the CDR3 is TGCGCCAGCAGCTTGGATCGACACAGCTCCTACGAGCAGTACTTC.

DNA for the CDR3: TGTGCCAGCAGTGAAAATGGGGAGGGTCACGAAAAACTGTTTTTT. It codes for CASSENGEGHEKLFF. The chain joins TRBV6-1 to TRBJ1-4; unclear D gene. The CDR3 covers 15 residues. Germline V gene data show CDR1 as MNHNS and CDR2 as SASEGT. With 2 bases removed from V and 8 bases from J, the gap between germline ends came to 15 bases.

This clone occurred a few times. The chain employs TRBV21-1 and TRBJ2-3; TRBD2 reflects the table's D call only, with no check against the DNA. TRBV21-1 counts as a pseudogene. CDR3 length: 19 amino acids. CDR3 DNA: TGTGCCAGCAGCACCAGGAAGAGGACTAGCGGGGGTTCCGGAGATACGCAGTATTTT. Translating gives CASSTRKRTSGGSGDTQYF.

This chain links TRBV4-1 with TRBJ2-1; tentative D call: TRBD1 (5 bases). This CDR3 spans 16 amino acids. The germline CDR1 and CDR2 sequences are MGHRA and YSYEKL. V shed 1 base and J shed 4 bases, with 14 bases lying between them. This CDR3 is CASSQGAGPSYNEQFF. The CDR3 nucleotides read TGCGCCAGCAGCCAAGGGGCAGGGCCATCTTACAATGAGCAGTTCTTC.

The chain combines TRBV10-1 with TRBJ2-7; 8 bases are shared with TRBD1. CDR1 and CDR2 (germline): WNHNN, SYGVQD (reference sequence). This CDR3 contains 13 residues. With V trimmed by 5 bases and J by 2 bases, 2 bases remained unmatched. DNA for the CDR3: TGCGCCAGCAGTTGGACAGGGCCCTACGAGCAGTACGTC. Its protein is CASSWTGPYEQYV.

The chain carries TRBV30 and TRBJ2-1; D is uncertain. In germline, CDR1 is GTSNPN, CDR2 SVGIG (reference sequence). V lost 0 bases and J 7 bases, leaving 10 bases between the germline ends. This CDR3 spans 13 amino acids. For the CDR3, the DNA is TGTGCCTGGAGTGTTGCCAGCGAGAATGAGCAGTTCTTC. This encodes CAWSVASENEQFF. Filled out from reference TRBV30 and TRBJ2-1, the complete variable domain reads SQTIHQWPATLVQPVGSPLSLECTVEGTSNPNLYWYRQAAGRGLQLLFYSVGIGQISSEVPQNLSASRPQDRQFILSSKKLLLSDSGFYLCAWSVASENEQFFGPGTRLTVL.

This chain uses TRBV28 with TRBJ2-2, with TRBD2 matching over 10 bases. This CDR3 is built from 14 residues. CDR1 and CDR2 from the germline V gene are MDHEN and SYDVKM. V gave up 5 bases and J gave up 7 bases; unmatched junction bases: 4. This CDR3 is CASSERGGLGELFF. CDR3 DNA: TGTGCCAGCAGTGAGCGGGGGGGCCTCGGGGAGCTGTTTTTT.

The chain combines TRBV5-6 with TRBJ1-5, with 9 bases fitting TRBD1. The CDR3 is made up of 16 amino acids. Germline CDR1 reads SGHDT; CDR2 reads YYEEEE. The trim removed 3 bases at V and 6 bases at J, leaving 10 bases unmatched. CDR3: CASSSQGQGFGQPQHF. CDR3 bases: TGTGCCAGCAGCTCCCAAGGACAGGGGTTTGGTCAGCCCCAGCATTTT.

The chain carries TRBV25-1 and TRBJ1-3; 7 bases align to TRBD1. The CDR3 is 15 residues long. V shed 2 bases and J 5 bases; nucleotides not matched to a gene: 6. Germline assignment: CDR1 MGHDK and CDR2 SYGVNS. The CDR3 region has the DNA TGTGCCAGCAGTGAAACCTGGACAGGAAGAAACACCATATATTTT. Its protein is CASSETWTGRNTIYF.

J is TRBJ1-2 and V is TRBV2; possible D gene TRBD1, 5 bases. This CDR3 spans 13 amino acids. CDR1 is SNHLY, CDR2 FYNNEI, per germline. The germline V and J ends were trimmed by 6 bases and 4 bases, with 12 bases remaining between them. Written as DNA, the CDR3 is TGTGCCAGCAGCGAACACGACAGCTATGGCTACACCTTC. Residues: CASSEHDSYGYTF. Based on the CDR3 plus reference TRBV2 and TRBJ1-2, the full variable domain is EPEVTQTPSHQVTQMGQEVILRCVPISNHLYFYWYRQILGQKVEFLVSFYNNEISEKSEIFDDQFSVERPDGSNFTLKIRSTKLEDSAMYFCASSEHDSYGYTFGSGTRLTVV.

The chain employs TRBV7-9 and TRBJ1-5; D possibly corresponds to TRBD1 (5 bases). Germline V gene data show CDR1 as SEHNR and CDR2 as FQNEAQ (reference sequence). The V end lost 5 bases, the J end lost 5 bases, and 10 bases lay between the germline ends. The CDR3 runs 13 residues. The CDR3 nucleotides read TGTGCCAGCAGCCCACGGGGGGATCAGCCCCAGCATTTT. Its translation: CASSPRGDQPQHF.

CDR3 protein: CASSNRGAITGELFF. In DNA form, the CDR3 reads TGTGCCAGTAGTAACAGGGGCGCGATCACCGGGGAGCTGTTTTTT. V is TRBV19 and J is TRBJ2-2; 7 nucleotides line up with TRBD1. J gave up 4 bases and V 4 bases, and 6 bases lay outside the gene matches. The CDR3 loop spans 15 amino acids. CDR1 and CDR2 (germline): LNHDA, SQIVND (reference sequence).

V and J are TRBV6-1 and TRBJ1-5, with D maybe TRBD1 (5 bases). Trimming shortened V by 2 bases and J by 6 bases, and 8 bases separated the two germline ends. Germline loops: CDR1 MNHNS, CDR2 SASEGT. The CDR3 spans 13 residues. DNA of the CDR3: TGTGCCAGCAGTGAAAGTGGGGGTCAGCCCCAGCATTTT. Translated, it gives CASSESGGQPQHF.